This TCR beta chain derives from a study of Ad26.COV2.S vaccination and SARS-CoV-2 variants. Sequencing used immunoSEQ multiplex PCR; TCRdb keeps in-frame clones, though not all of them. The sample holds some 340,000 clones, about 85% seen once. Points from the study as a whole: Possible underestimation of total T cell responses by the TCR breadth and depth analyses was noted. Vaccine recipients had higher spike-specific TCR breadth than placebo recipients.

The germline gives CDR1 MGHRA, CDR2 YSYEKL. The length of the CDR3 is 16 residues. The germline V and J ends were trimmed by 0 bases and 9 bases, with 18 bases remaining between them. The treatment: around 19 received Ad26.COV2.S at low or high dose, single or two shots; 5 received placebo; per-sample allocation not given. It was on day 63 after the first vaccine or placebo injection that samples were taken. This Boston cohort included adults aged 18-55 years. Built on an Ad26 vector, the vaccine expressed Wuhan-strain SARS-CoV-2 spike. Of note for this clone: The antigen remains undetermined.

Sample: peripheral blood, taken in a trial of Ad26.COV2.S vaccine versus placebo. This TCR was recovered from a person between 18 and 65 years old who received the Ad26.COV2.S COVID-19 vaccine or a placebo. The V and J genes are TRBV4-1 and TRBJ2-1; D possibly corresponds to TRBD1 (5 bases). In nucleotides, the CDR3 is TGCGCCAGCAGCCAAGAAGGGCAGGGCCCGAGAGGTGAGCAGTTCTTC. Protein: CASSQEGQGPRGEQFF.